The 9 T cell receptor beta chains given below trace back to one sample, sequenced in a study of blood T cell repertoires in COVID-19 (dated by TCRdb to 2018 to 2020). The method was the immunoSEQ multiplex PCR assay. Imported from immuneACCESS, the table was reduced by TCRdb to in-frame sequences with V and J called. These copies leave out some clones; in studies compared against another copy, an unresolved V gene accounts for under half, and the cause of the remainder is not known. The sample table lists 200,000 to 250,000 clones, approximately 85% of them with a count of one. The ten largest clones capture around 4% of the sample. The sequenced material came from peripheral blood. These receptors all come from a man aged 50 to 59 with acute or convalescent COVID-19.

The chain carries TRBV19 and TRBJ1-1; D may be TRBD1 (5 bases). This CDR3 has 13 amino acids. Germline values: CDR1 LNHDA, CDR2 SQIVND (reference sequence). Deletions cut 8 bases from V and 4 bases from J, with 14 bases between. The DNA for the CDR3 is TGTGCCAGTGGGGCGGGAGCAGGCACTGAAGCTTTCTTT. This sequence encodes CASGAGAGTEAFF.

This clone was seen once. The rearrangement links TRBV27 to TRBJ2-2; TRBD1 matches 8 bases. CDR1 and CDR2 (germline): MNHEY, SMNVEV (reference sequence). Trimming at V came to 6 bases and at J to 5 bases, leaving 8 bases not matched to a gene. The CDR3 spans 15 residues. The CDR3 DNA reads TGTGCCAGCAGAACAATACAGGGGGAAACCGGGGAGCTGTTTTTT. Translating it yields CASRTIQGETGELFF.

The J gene is TRBJ2-1, the V gene TRBV10-1; 9 nucleotides agree with TRBD1. The CDR3 consists of 18 residues. V shed 7 bases and J 6 bases; nucleotides not matched to a gene: 19. Germline V gene lookup returns CDR1 WNHNN and CDR2 SYGVQD (reference sequence). The chain's CDR3 is CASKGKDRGVRHINEQFF. CDR3 in DNA: TGCGCCAGCAAGGGGAAGGACAGGGGTGTAAGGCACATCAATGAGCAGTTCTTC.

The gene calls are TRBV7-8 and TRBJ2-6; unclear D gene. The CDR3 is 15 residues long. The germline V gene encodes CDR1 SGHVS and CDR2 FQNEAQ. V dropped 6 bases and J dropped 0 bases, with 9 bases sitting between them. CDR3: CASRLYASGANVLTF. In nucleotides, the CDR3 is TGTGCCAGCAGACTCTACGCCTCTGGGGCCAACGTCCTGACTTTC.

The CDR3 is CASSFGGDSYEQYF. The CDR3 DNA sequence: TGTGCCAGCAGCTTTGGCGGTGACTCCTACGAGCAGTACTTC. This chain joins TRBV11-3 and TRBJ2-7; no definite D call. This CDR3 is 14 amino acids long. Trimming cost V 3 bases and J 0 bases, with 9 bases left between them. Germline-derived CDR1 and CDR2 are SGHNT and YENEEA.

This chain links TRBV14 with TRBJ2-2; a possible D gene is TRBD1 (6 bases). V gave up 2 bases and J gave up 1 base, with 14 bases separating them. The germline CDR1 and CDR2 sequences are SGHDN and FVKESK. The CDR3 spans 17 residues. The CDR3 bases are TGTGCCAGCAGCCAAATGACAGGTTACGGGAACACCGGGGAGCTGTTTTTT. The encoded protein is CASSQMTGYGNTGELFF.

This clone was observed once. The chain recombines TRBV28 with TRBJ1-5; 10 bases are shared with TRBD1. Trimming took 3 bases from V and 7 from J; bases not matched to a gene: 3. This CDR3 spans 14 amino acids. Germline-derived CDR1 and CDR2 are MDHEN and SYDVKM. CDR3 in DNA: TGTGCCAGCAGTTTGACAGGGGGCTACCAGCCCCAGCATTTT. This encodes CASSLTGGYQPQHF.

This sequence joins TRBV4-1 and TRBJ2-7, with 7 bases identical to TRBD1. The CDR3 runs 15 residues. Losses at the gene ends were 0 bases for V and 4 bases for J; bases not matched to a gene: 6. The V gene's germline CDR1 is MGHRA and CDR2 YSYEKL. The CDR3 loop is CASSQEAGGSYEQYF. CDR3 bases: TGCGCCAGCAGCCAAGAGGCAGGGGGAAGTTACGAGCAGTACTTC.

The chain links TRBV5-1 to TRBJ2-2; possibly TRBD1 for D (6 bases). With 1 base removed from V and 0 bases from J, the gap between germline ends came to 10 bases. Germline V CDR1 and CDR2: SGHRS, YFSETQ. The CDR3 is 16 amino acids. The CDR3 nucleotides are TGCGCCAGCAGCTTGCCCGGACAGACGAACACCGGGGAGCTGTTTTTT. It is translated as CASSLPGQTNTGELFF.